Following are 2 T cell receptor beta chains from one sample sequenced in a study of T cells expressing NK-cell markers. From the 5' RACE reads, TCRdb lists one entry per CDR3 protein and no DNA. The table lists about 540,000 distinct CDR3 sequences. Sequences were obtained from blood T cells: a sorted CD56 or NKG2C T cell subset, CD4+ or CD8+ T cells, or bulk PBMC T cells (not recorded which). The source is a man aged 18-30 years in good health.

V usage is TRBV7-3 and J usage is TRBJ1-1. Germline V gene lookup returns CDR1 SGHTA and CDR2 FQGTGA. The CDR3 sequence is 13 residues long. CDR3: CASSPSSATEAFF.

The V call is TRBV2, the J call TRBJ2-1; no DNA is available, so the TRBD1 call from TCRdb remains unchecked. The CDR3 covers 15 residues. The germline V gene has CDR1 SNHLY and CDR2 FYNNEI. CDR3 amino acids: CASSVEISAGDEQFF. The full variable domain, with the rest looked up from reference TRBV2 and TRBJ2-1, is EPEVTQTPSHQVTQMGQEVILRCVPISNHLYFYWYRQILGQKVEFLVSFYNNEISEKSEIFDDQFSVERPDGSNFTLKIRSTKLEDSAMYFCASSVEISAGDEQFFGPGTRLTVL.